One and the same sample provided the 22 T cell receptor beta chains below, sequenced in a study of blood T cell repertoires in COVID-19. The repertoire was sequenced with immunoSEQ multiplex PCR; TCRdb's copy has only in-frame clones and lacks some. The sample lists around 180,000 clones, around 72% occurring once. The sample was peripheral blood. These receptor sequences come from a woman of 80 years or more with acute or convalescent COVID-19.

The genes are TRBV9 and TRBJ1-5; a weak D match, TRBD1 (6 bases). The CDR3 spans 15 residues. Germline CDR1 SGDLS, CDR2 YYNGEE. The V end lost 4 bases, the J end lost 6 bases, and 17 bases lay between the germline ends. CDR3 residues: CASSRQGTGIQPQHF. CDR3 coding DNA: TGTGCCAGCAGCAGGCAGGGGACGGGAATTCAGCCCCAGCATTTT.

The genes are TRBV6-5 and TRBJ2-7; TRBD2 matches at 10 bases. Germline CDR1 is MNHEY and CDR2 is SVGAGI. This CDR3 has 15 residues. V lost 6 bases and J lost 1; bases outside the gene matches: 6. The CDR3: CASRSAGGRSYEQYF. The CDR3 DNA follows: TGTGCCAGCAGGTCAGCGGGGGGGCGGTCCTACGAGCAGTACTTC.

This sequence joins TRBV29-1 and TRBJ2-5, with TRBD1 matching 7 bases. Trimming took 0 bases from V and 1 from J; bases not matched to a gene: 5. Germline loops: CDR1 SQVTM, CDR2 ANQGSEA. CDR3 length: 15 amino acids. This CDR3 is CSVEDPGTVQETQYF. CDR3 DNA: TGCAGCGTTGAAGATCCCGGGACAGTCCAAGAGACCCAGTACTTC. Complete variable domain (other parts from reference TRBV29-1 and TRBJ2-5): SAVISQKPSRDICQRGTSLTIQCQVDSQVTMMFWYRQQPGQSLTLIATANQGSEATYESGFVIDKFPISRPNLTFSTLTVSNMSPEDSSIYLCSVEDPGTVQETQYFGPGTRLLVL.

V usage is TRBV19 and J usage is TRBJ2-2; D not certain. The CDR3 extends over 12 amino acids. Trimming took off 3 bases at V and 6 bases at J, with 5 bases between the two ends. From germline, CDR1 is LNHDA and CDR2 SQIVND (reference sequence). Here the CDR3 reads CASSIGSGELFF. Written as DNA, the CDR3 is TGTGCCAGTAGTATCGGGTCCGGGGAGCTGTTTTTT.

This rearrangement joins TRBV4-1 to TRBJ1-1; D is unclear. Germline V gene lookup returns CDR1 MGHRA and CDR2 YSYEKL. This CDR3 has 13 amino acids. With 0 bases removed from V and 10 bases from J, the gap between germline ends came to 12 bases. The CDR3 nucleotides are TGCGCCAGCAGCCAAGACCCGCCCGAGAGAGCTTTCTTT. It codes for CASSQDPPERAFF.

There are a few counts of this clone. The V and J genes are TRBV3-1 (or the pseudogene TRBV3-2) and TRBJ1-1; D remains unclear. Germline loops: CDR1 LGHDT, CDR2 YNNKEL (reference sequence). This CDR3 is 15 amino acids long. V was cut by 0 bases and J by 7 bases, with 15 bases left in between. The CDR3 DNA is TGTGCCAGCAGCCAAGATAAACGCGGGAGCTGTGAAGCTTTCTTT. It yields the protein CASSQDKRGSCEAFF.

The chain carries TRBV6-5 and TRBJ1-1, with 7 bases fitting TRBD1. Germline CDR1 MNHEY, CDR2 SVGAGI. The CDR3 has 14 residues. The V and J ends lost 6 bases and 3 bases, in that order; junction bases with no gene match: 7. The CDR3 coding sequence is TGTGCCAGCAGACCTCCGGGACAGTACACTGAAGCTTTCTTT. Translating gives CASRPPGQYTEAFF.

The gene calls are TRBV27 and TRBJ1-2; D gene ambiguous. Germline assignment: CDR1 MNHEY and CDR2 SMNVEV (reference sequence). This CDR3 contains 14 residues. Trimming left V 4 bases short and J 7 bases short, with 16 bases between. The CDR3 is CASSSFSGLGGYTF. The CDR3 bases are TGTGCCAGCAGTTCGTTCTCGGGGTTGGGTGGCTACACCTTC.

In this sample, this clone turned up a few times. This chain joins TRBV7-8 and TRBJ2-7, with 14 bases aligning to TRBD2. Trimming removed 5 bases from V and 9 bases from J; junction bases left unmatched: 12. The CDR3 is 16 residues long. Looked up from germline, CDR1 is SGHVS and CDR2 is FQNEAQ. For the CDR3, the DNA is TGTGCCAGCAGCCCGGGGGGGACTAGCGGGAGTATCGGGCAGTACTTC. The encoded protein is CASSPGGTSGSIGQYF. The full variable domain, in which reference TRBV7-8 and TRBJ2-7 provide the parts outside the CDR3, is GAGVSQSPRYKVAKRGQDVALRCDPISGHVSLFWYQQALGQGPEFLTYFQNEAQLDKSGLPSDRFFAERPEGSVSTLKIQRTQQEDSAVYLCASSPGGTSGSIGQYFGPGTRLTVT.

V usage is TRBV24-1 and J usage is TRBJ2-7; no clear D. From germline, CDR1 is KGHDR and CDR2 SFDVKD. The CDR3 consists of 14 residues. With 5 bases removed from V and 5 bases from J, the gap between germline ends came to 15 bases. Here the CDR3 DNA reads TGTGCCACCAGTGGTCGAGGTCCCCGGAACGAGCAGTACTTC. It yields the protein CATSGRGPRNEQYF.

This chain links TRBV28 with TRBJ1-2; no definite D call. Trimming pared 3 bases from V and 2 bases from J, leaving 10 bases between. The CDR3 totals 14 residues. The germline gives CDR1 MDHEN, CDR2 SYDVKM. For the CDR3, the DNA is TGTGCCAGCAGTTTTCTGGCAGGAAACTATGGCTACACCTTC. The encoded protein is CASSFLAGNYGYTF.

The V call is TRBV4-3, the J call TRBJ2-1; TRBD2 matches 8 bases. CDR1 is LGHNA, CDR2 YSLEER, per germline. This CDR3 comprises 15 residues. J gave up 7 bases and V 4 bases, and 9 bases lay outside the gene matches. CDR3 nucleotides: TGCGCCAGCAGCCCCTCCGGGACTAGACCGAATGAGCAGTTCTTC. Protein: CASSPSGTRPNEQFF.

This chain connects TRBV7-8 to TRBJ2-2, with TRBD1 matching 7 bases. The CDR3 covers 15 residues. Losses at the gene ends were 7 bases for V and 4 bases for J; bases not matched to a gene: 9. The germline V gene has CDR1 SGHVS and CDR2 FQNEAQ. The CDR3 sequence: CASTTLTGSTGELFF. The CDR3 DNA is TGTGCCAGCACGACCCTGACAGGGAGCACCGGGGAGCTGTTTTTT.

In its sample, this clone was seen a few times. The CDR3 region has the DNA TGTGCCAGCAGCCCGGGACAGGGGATTTCTGGAAACACCATATATTTT. Amino acid sequence: CASSPGQGISGNTIYF. The chain links TRBV9 to TRBJ1-3; the match to TRBD1 covers 10 bases. V shed 4 bases and J 1 base; nucleotides not matched to a gene: 5. CDR3 length equals 16 residues. CDR1 SGDLS and CDR2 YYNGEE come from the germline V gene.

This clone was seen only once. This sequence joins TRBV10-3 and TRBJ2-7; 9 nucleotides line up with TRBD1. The CDR3 length is 15 residues. CDR1 is ENHRY and CDR2 is SYGVKD in the germline V gene. The trim removed 3 bases at V and 2 bases at J, leaving 5 bases unmatched. The CDR3: CAISDEDRGPYEQYF. CDR3 nucleotides: TGTGCCATCAGTGACGAGGACAGGGGACCCTACGAGCAGTACTTC.

The J gene is TRBJ2-1, the V gene TRBV5-1, with 10 positions matching TRBD1. This CDR3 region has 14 residues. CDR1 and CDR2 from the germline V gene are SGHRS and YFSETQ. The V segment lost 2 bases and the J segment 5 bases; nucleotides outside the gene matches: 1. The CDR3 DNA reads TGCGCCAGCAGCTTCGGACAGGGGGACAATGAGCAGTTCTTC. This codes for CASSFGQGDNEQFF.

This chain joins TRBV14 and TRBJ2-1; D unclear. The CDR3 contains 16 residues. The germline gives CDR1 SGHDN, CDR2 FVKESK. V was trimmed by 0 bases and J by 6 bases, leaving 15 bases between them. The CDR3 loop is CASSQDVFQPSNEQFF. CDR3 sequence (DNA): TGTGCCAGCAGCCAAGATGTGTTCCAGCCTAGCAATGAGCAGTTCTTC.

The sample holds a few counts of this clone. The chain joins TRBV6-1 to TRBJ2-7, with 7 bases identical to TRBD1. Trimming cost V 3 bases and J 3 bases; bases outside gene matches: 8. This CDR3 is 15 amino acids long. Germline V CDR1 and CDR2: MNHNS, SASEGT. The CDR3 loop reads CASSEVGTAYYEQYF. The DNA for the CDR3 is TGTGCCAGCAGTGAGGTGGGGACAGCTTACTACGAGCAGTACTTC.

The chain couples TRBV12-3 or TRBV12-4 to TRBJ2-2; D unresolved. The CDR3 is 13 residues long. V was cut by 3 bases and J by 4 bases, with 6 bases left in between. The CDR3 reads CASSLSSTGELFF. The CDR3 DNA follows: TGTGCCAGCAGTTTGAGTTCCACCGGGGAGCTGTTTTTT.

This clone was counted a single time. The chain employs TRBV27 and TRBJ2-7; D might be TRBD2 (6 bases). Germline CDR1 is MNHEY and CDR2 is SMNVEV (reference sequence). The length of the CDR3 is 14 residues. Trimming removed 2 bases at V and 4 bases at J, with 12 bases between. CDR3 DNA: TGTGCCAGCAGTTTAAACGGGAGAGGGTACGAGCAGTACTTC. Residues: CASSLNGRGYEQYF.

The V call is TRBV12-3 or TRBV12-4, the J call TRBJ2-7; 7 nucleotides agree with TRBD1. With 6 bases clipped from V and 5 bases from J, the junction kept 7 bases outside the gene matches. This CDR3 is 13 amino acids long. The CDR3 reads CASRSTGVDEQYF. DNA of the CDR3: TGTGCCAGCAGAAGTACAGGGGTGGACGAGCAGTACTTC.

The chain uses TRBV18 and TRBJ2-2, with TRBD2 identical over 7 bases. The CDR3 loop spans 17 amino acids. Germline loops: CDR1 KGHSH, CDR2 LQKENI. J lost 0 bases, V lost 6 bases, and 10 bases had no gene match. The chain's CDR3 is CASSKTREGPNTGELFF. DNA of the CDR3: TGTGCCAGCTCGAAGACCAGGGAGGGACCGAACACCGGGGAGCTGTTTTTT.